Presented here are 26 T cell receptor beta chains from one specimen sequenced in a study of blood T cell repertoires in COVID-19. Generated by immunoSEQ multiplex PCR, the TCRdb table keeps only in-frame clones and is missing some. The sample carries approximately 160,000 clones, about 81% recorded once. The sequenced sample consisted of peripheral blood. The receptors here all came from a human donor in a cohort sampled during active COVID-19.

This clone has just one count. The rearrangement joins TRBV7-2 to TRBJ1-2; 9 nucleotides line up with TRBD1. The germline V gene has CDR1 SGHTA and CDR2 FQGNSA. V lost 4 bases and J lost 8; bases outside the gene matches: 11. This CDR3 region has 15 residues. Here the CDR3 DNA reads TGTGCCAGCAGCTCGATCCGGGACAGGGTTGAAGGCTACACCTTC. Translation: CASSSIRDRVEGYTF.

The rearrangement uses TRBV27 and TRBJ2-7; D gene uncertain. Germline values: CDR1 MNHEY, CDR2 SMNVEV (reference sequence). Trimming took 5 bases from V and 6 from J, leaving 11 bases between them. The CDR3 covers 12 residues. The CDR3 region has the DNA TGTGCCAGCAGTCCTACTCTTGGCGAGCAGTACTTC. As protein: CASSPTLGEQYF.

The chain carries TRBV2 and TRBJ1-1, with D maybe TRBD1 (6 bases). The CDR3 extends over 15 amino acids. Germline loops: CDR1 SNHLY, CDR2 FYNNEI. V lost 4 bases, J lost 4 bases, and 16 bases lay in between. The CDR3 sequence is CASSVGQGPGTEAFF. The CDR3 region has the DNA TGTGCCAGCAGTGTAGGGCAGGGGCCGGGCACTGAAGCTTTCTTT.

The chain combines TRBV19 with TRBJ2-7; 9 bases map to TRBD1. Trimming removed 4 bases from V and 0 bases from J; junction bases left unmatched: 4. The CDR3 runs to 15 residues. Germline V CDR1 and CDR2: LNHDA, SQIVND (reference sequence). This CDR3 is CASSKGQGPSYEQYF. As DNA, the CDR3 is TGTGCCAGTAGTAAGGGACAGGGACCCTCCTACGAGCAGTACTTC.

For the CDR3, the DNA is TGCGCCAGCAGCCAACCGACTAGCCCGGGAGGCGGGGAGCTGTTTTTT. This encodes CASSQPTSPGGGELFF. The chain couples TRBV5-1 to TRBJ2-2; 7 nucleotides align to TRBD2. Trimming at V came to 4 bases and at J to 7 bases, leaving 13 bases not matched to a gene. There are 16 residues in the CDR3. Looked up from germline, CDR1 is SGHRS and CDR2 is YFSETQ.

This chain joins TRBV28 and TRBJ2-7; D is ambiguous. This CDR3 region has 15 residues. Trimming pared 1 base from V and 0 bases from J, leaving 10 bases between. Looked up from germline, CDR1 is MDHEN and CDR2 is SYDVKM. The CDR3 sequence is CASSLYQPGSYEQYF. In DNA form, the CDR3 reads TGTGCCAGCAGTTTATACCAACCGGGCTCCTACGAGCAGTACTTC.

This chain's CDR3 is CASSAGELFF. For the CDR3, the DNA is TGTGCCAGCTCGGCCGGGGAGCTGTTTTTT. The chain couples TRBV2 to TRBJ2-2; D unclear. The CDR3 is made up of 10 amino acids. Trimming stripped 8 bases from V and 6 bases from J, with 4 bases between. Germline V gene sequence: CDR1 SNHLY, CDR2 FYNNEI.

The chain combines TRBV4-1 with TRBJ2-1; 9 bases are shared with TRBD1. The CDR3 is 16 amino acids. Looked up from germline, CDR1 is MGHRA and CDR2 is YSYEKL. The J segment lost 6 bases and the V segment lost 5 bases, leaving 11 bases of the junction unmatched. The CDR3: CASSNFAGQGSNEQFF. In nucleotides, the CDR3 is TGCGCCAGCAGCAATTTTGCGGGACAGGGCTCCAATGAGCAGTTCTTC.

For the CDR3, the DNA is TGTGCCAGCAGCGAAGCTAGCGGGCCCACAGATACGCAGTATTTT. Amino acid sequence: CASSEASGPTDTQYF. The chain carries TRBV9 and TRBJ2-3; 8 nucleotides match TRBD2. The germline V gene encodes CDR1 SGDLS and CDR2 YYNGEE. CDR3 size: 15 residues. V lost 3 bases and J lost 2; bases outside the gene matches: 5.

The genes are TRBV19 and TRBJ2-1; TRBD2 matches at 11 bases. The germline gives CDR1 LNHDA, CDR2 SQIVND (reference sequence). V trimming: 3 bases; J trimming: 9 bases; junction bases outside the gene matches: 13. This CDR3 region has 17 residues. The CDR3 coding sequence is TGTGCCAGTAGTATTAAAACTAGCGGGAGTTCCGGGGGTGAGCAGTTCTTC. Its translation: CASSIKTSGSSGGEQFF.

V usage is TRBV20-1 and J usage is TRBJ1-1; 7 bases are a match to TRBD1. The V and J ends lost 3 bases and 3 bases, in that order; junction bases with no gene match: 10. CDR1 is DFQATT, CDR2 SNEGSKA, per germline (reference sequence). The CDR3 extends over 15 amino acids. CDR3 in amino acids: CSASNPGGKDTEAFF. The CDR3 coding sequence is TGCAGTGCTAGTAACCCAGGGGGTAAGGACACTGAAGCTTTCTTT.

This chain uses TRBV6-5 with TRBJ1-2; D possibly corresponds to TRBD1 (5 bases). The V and J ends lost 0 bases and 7 bases respectively, with 12 bases between them. Germline lookup yields CDR1 MNHEY and CDR2 SVGAGI. This CDR3 comprises 14 residues. The CDR3 bases are TGTGCCAGCAGTTACTCGCGGGGGTTGGGTGGCTACACCTTC. This codes for CASSYSRGLGGYTF.

The gene calls are TRBV6-4 and TRBJ2-7, with a weak D call TRBD2 (6 bases). Between the trimmed V and J ends, which lost 5 bases and 7 bases, there was a span of 15 bases. This CDR3 has 13 residues. Per the germline V gene, CDR1 is MRHNA and CDR2 is SNTAGT. CDR3 in DNA: TGTGCCAGCAGTCTGACGGGGGTGGAAGAGCAGTACTTC. Protein: CASSLTGVEEQYF.

V usage is TRBV6-5 and J usage is TRBJ2-1, with 7 bases identical to TRBD1. Germline V gene data show CDR1 as MNHEY and CDR2 as SVGAGI. J lost 8 bases, V lost 7 bases, and 8 bases had no gene match. CDR3 length equals 13 residues. This CDR3 reads CASKKQGLDEQFF. DNA of the CDR3: TGTGCCAGCAAGAAACAGGGGCTGGATGAGCAGTTCTTC.

This chain joins TRBV5-5 and TRBJ1-2, with D unclear. Germline lookup yields CDR1 SGHKS and CDR2 YYEKEE (reference sequence). Trimming took 0 bases from V and 0 from J, leaving 9 bases between them. The length of the CDR3 is 15 residues. The CDR3 loop reads CASSLGGATNYGYTF. The CDR3 DNA sequence: TGTGCCAGCAGCTTGGGCGGCGCGACTAACTATGGCTACACCTTC.

A single count supports this clone. The gene calls are TRBV15 and TRBJ2-1, with 8 bases that match TRBD2. V shed 5 bases, J shed 8 bases, and the junction held 11 bases outside the gene matches. The CDR3 consists of 15 residues. From germline, CDR1 is LNHNV and CDR2 YYDKDF (reference sequence). CDR3 sequence (DNA): TGTGCCACCAGCGAGGAGATAGCGGGGTGGGATGAGCAGTTCTTC. Its translation is CATSEEIAGWDEQFF. The complete variable domain, with remaining parts taken from reference TRBV15 and TRBJ2-1, reads DAMVIQNPRYQVTQFGKPVTLSCSQTLNHNVMYWYQQKSSQAPKLLFHYYDKDFNNEADTPDNFQSRRPNTSFCFLDIRSPGLGDTAMYLCATSEEIAGWDEQFFGPGTRLTVL.

The chain carries TRBV9 and TRBJ2-1, with 8 bases matching TRBD2. Unmatched junction bases numbered 6, after V lost 4 bases and J lost 0 bases. This CDR3 contains 16 residues. Germline lookup yields CDR1 SGDLS and CDR2 YYNGEE. As DNA, the CDR3 is TGTGCCAGCAGCCCAAGAGCGGGGGCCTCCTACAATGAGCAGTTCTTC. Residues: CASSPRAGASYNEQFF.

The chain couples TRBV28 to TRBJ2-2, with TRBD1 identical over 7 bases. Germline CDR1 and CDR2: MDHEN and SYDVKM. The CDR3 has 16 amino acids. Unmatched junction bases numbered 7, after V lost 5 bases and J lost 1 base. CDR3 coding DNA: TGTGCCAGCAGTCTCCTGACAGGGTGGAACACCGGGGAGCTGTTTTTT. This sequence encodes CASSLLTGWNTGELFF.

The chain employs TRBV9 and TRBJ2-1, with D hard to call. This CDR3 contains 15 residues. The germline CDR1 and CDR2 sequences are SGDLS and YYNGEE. V gave up 0 bases and J gave up 6 bases, with 13 bases separating them. CDR3 region: CASSVADSGPNEQFF. In DNA, the CDR3 is TGTGCCAGCAGCGTAGCTGACTCCGGTCCCAATGAGCAGTTCTTC.

This sequence joins TRBV20-1 and TRBJ2-3; 9 bases line up with TRBD2. J was trimmed by 2 bases and V by 3 bases; bases with no gene match: 6. From germline, CDR1 is DFQATT and CDR2 SNEGSKA (reference sequence). This CDR3 region has 15 residues. The CDR3 region has the DNA TGCAGTGCTAGTGGGCTAGCGGGGCTCACAGATACGCAGTATTTT. Translated, it gives CSASGLAGLTDTQYF.

V usage is TRBV5-8 and J usage is TRBJ2-7, with a weak D call TRBD1 (5 bases). The V end lost 1 base, the J end lost 4 bases, and 9 bases lay between the germline ends. CDR1 is SGHTS and CDR2 is YDEGEE in the germline V gene. This CDR3 spans 13 amino acids. CDR3 bases: TGTGCCAGCAGCTTGAGAAGGGGTTACGAGCAGTACTTC. As protein: CASSLRRGYEQYF.

The chain combines TRBV3-1 (or the pseudogene TRBV3-2) with TRBJ1-1, with no clear D. The ends were cut back, 1 base at V and 5 bases at J, with 8 bases in the middle. The CDR3 is made up of 13 amino acids. Germline V gene sequence: CDR1 LGHDT, CDR2 YNNKEL (reference sequence). The CDR3 DNA sequence: TGTGCCAGCAGCCAAGCACGGGATACTGAAGCTTTCTTT. Its translation: CASSQARDTEAFF.

This chain connects TRBV9 to TRBJ2-3, with 9 bases that match TRBD1. V dropped 5 bases and J dropped 5; count of bases not matched to a gene: 15. CDR3 length: 17 amino acids. CDR1 is SGDLS, CDR2 YYNGEE, per germline. The CDR3 loop reads CASSEQNLGQGGDTQYF. The CDR3 coding sequence is TGTGCCAGCAGTGAACAGAATCTGGGACAGGGAGGAGATACGCAGTATTTT.

This clone was recorded at least ten times. This chain connects TRBV12-3 or TRBV12-4 to TRBJ1-2; the match to TRBD1 covers 8 bases. Trimming at V came to 2 bases and at J to 6 bases, leaving 2 bases not matched to a gene. The CDR3 totals 13 residues. The DNA of the CDR3 is TGTGCCAGCAGTTTACAGGGGGCGGATGGCTACACCTTC. Translating gives CASSLQGADGYTF.

V is TRBV11-2 and J is TRBJ1-4; 9 nucleotides line up with TRBD1. The CDR3 consists of 14 residues. The ends lost 4 bases at V and 7 bases at J; junction bases unmatched: 4. The V gene's germline CDR1 is SGHAT and CDR2 FQNNGV. DNA of the CDR3: TGTGCCAGCAGCTCACAGGGGGCGGCTGAAAAACTGTTTTTT. Translating gives CASSSQGAAEKLFF.

This chain connects TRBV27 to TRBJ2-1; TRBD1 is a possible D gene (6 bases). V gave up 2 bases and J gave up 8 bases, with 16 bases separating them. Germline CDR1 reads MNHEY; CDR2 reads SMNVEV (reference sequence). This CDR3 contains 15 residues. CDR3 bases: TGTGCCAGCAGTTTAAGGGACATGGTTGGGCATGAGCAGTTCTTC. This codes for CASSLRDMVGHEQFF.